A single sample gave rise to the 2 T cell receptor beta chains below, sequenced in a study of blood T cell repertoires in COVID-19. Assay: immunoSEQ multiplex PCR; the TCRdb copy retains only in-frame clones and omits some. Of about 140,000 clones in the sample, about 80% were seen once. The sequencing sample was made of peripheral blood. The receptors come from a man between 65 and 79 years old who had recovered from COVID-19.

The V call is TRBV10-1, the J call TRBJ2-2, with a tentative D call TRBD2 (6 bases). V was cut by 3 bases and J by 1 base, with 12 bases left in between. The CDR3 is made up of 16 amino acids. Germline V gene data show CDR1 as WNHNN and CDR2 as SYGVQD (reference sequence). The CDR3 here is CASSDRGTKNTGELFF. CDR3 bases: TGCGCCAGCAGTGATCGCGGGACGAAGAACACCGGGGAGCTGTTTTTT.

This clone was observed a handful of times. V is TRBV30 and J is TRBJ2-3; 8 bases fit TRBD2. Germline V lookup: CDR1 GTSNPN, CDR2 SVGIG (reference sequence). With V trimmed by 2 bases and J by 4 bases, 8 bases remained unmatched. CDR3 length equals 15 residues. DNA for the CDR3: TGTGCCTGGAGTTCTCTTAGCGGGACCGCAGATACGCAGTATTTT. It is translated as CAWSSLSGTADTQYF.